These 10 T cell receptor beta chains were sequenced from one sample in a study of T cell changes during pregnancy in multiple sclerosis. Profiled with immunoSEQ multiplex PCR; TCRdb holds only in-frame clones, not every one. This table has over 80,000 clones, about nine tenths appearing once. Sequencing used peripheral blood, obtained in the second trimester of pregnancy. These receptors were obtained from a female donor in good health, enrolled as a control in a pregnancy study.

The CDR3 sequence is CARVASGSTNTGELFF. CDR3 sequence (DNA): TGTGCCAGAGTTGCTAGCGGGAGTACGAACACCGGGGAGCTGTTTTTT. The chain combines TRBV19 with TRBJ2-2, with 10 bases matching TRBD2. In germline, CDR1 is LNHDA, CDR2 SQIVND (reference sequence). This CDR3 region has 16 residues. The trim removed 9 bases at V and 0 bases at J, leaving 7 bases unmatched.

The chain uses TRBV28 and TRBJ1-4, with D possibly matching TRBD1 (5 bases). The CDR3 has 16 residues. The ends were cut back, 4 bases at V and 1 base at J, with 13 bases in the middle. Germline CDR1 and CDR2: MDHEN and SYDVKM. CDR3 residues: CASSSRQFLTNEKLFF. The CDR3 bases are TGTGCCAGCAGTTCGCGACAGTTTTTAACTAATGAAAAACTGTTTTTT.

The chain carries TRBV5-1 and TRBJ1-4, with a possible D match to TRBD1 (5 bases). V gave up 0 bases and J gave up 8 bases, with 14 bases separating them. Germline loops: CDR1 SGHRS, CDR2 YFSETQ. CDR3 size: 15 residues. The CDR3 DNA reads TGCGCCAGCAGCTTGGTCGGGGGAGGCGAGGAAAAACTGTTTTTT. Protein product: CASSLVGGGEEKLFF.

The rearrangement uses TRBV5-1 and TRBJ1-2; 10 bases match TRBD1. The CDR3 length is 15 residues. V trimming: 1 base; J trimming: 6 bases; junction bases outside the gene matches: 6. The germline CDR1 and CDR2 sequences are SGHRS and YFSETQ. CDR3 residues: CASSLPRTGGDGYTF. The CDR3 region has the DNA TGCGCCAGCAGCTTGCCTCGGACAGGGGGAGATGGCTACACCTTC.

This clone was recorded a few times. The same CDR3 can be traced to other DNA sequences in this sample. The chain has TRBV5-1 and TRBJ1-1; D uncertain. V lost 4 bases and J 1 base, leaving 8 bases between the germline ends. Germline CDR1 SGHRS, CDR2 YFSETQ. The CDR3 consists of 13 residues. CDR3 DNA sequence: TGCGCCAGCAGCCTCGGAGGGAACACTGAAGCTTTCTTT. It encodes CASSLGGNTEAFF.

The J gene is TRBJ2-7, the V gene TRBV19; a possible D gene is TRBD1 (5 bases). The V end was cut by 3 bases, the J end by 5 bases, with 11 bases between. CDR1 is LNHDA, CDR2 SQIVND, per germline (reference sequence). The CDR3 extends over 13 amino acids. This CDR3 reads CASSIQGWDEQYF. The CDR3 nucleotides are TGTGCCAGTAGTATCCAGGGTTGGGACGAGCAGTACTTC.

This rearrangement joins TRBV28 to TRBJ2-1, with TRBD2 identical over 12 bases. V shed 2 bases, J shed 1 base, and the junction held 9 bases outside the gene matches. The CDR3 spans 19 residues. CDR1 is MDHEN, CDR2 SYDVKM, per germline. CDR3: CASSLTTSGRRMSYNEQFF. CDR3 in DNA: TGTGCCAGCAGTTTAACGACTAGCGGGAGAAGAATGTCCTACAATGAGCAGTTCTTC.

The V gene is TRBV7-2, the J gene TRBJ2-3, with TRBD1 identical over 7 bases. The CDR3 is 18 amino acids. Germline assignment: CDR1 SGHTA and CDR2 FQGNSA. The V and J ends lost 0 bases and 6 bases, in that order; junction bases with no gene match: 15. For the CDR3, the DNA is TGTGCCAGCAGCTTAGCGTGGGGGTCCACAGGGGACGGGGATACGCAGTATTTT. Amino acid sequence: CASSLAWGSTGDGDTQYF.

The V gene is TRBV9, the J gene TRBJ2-1; TRBD1 is a possible D gene (5 bases). The V end was cut by 4 bases, the J end by 5 bases, with 7 bases between. Germline V gene sequence: CDR1 SGDLS, CDR2 YYNGEE. There are 12 residues in the CDR3. The CDR3 region has the DNA TGTGCCAGCAGCCTACAGGACAATGAGCAGTTCTTC. Translating it yields CASSLQDNEQFF.

The rearrangement joins TRBV7-9 to TRBJ2-7; a possible D gene is TRBD1 (6 bases). V shed 3 bases and J shed 5 bases, with 11 bases lying between them. This CDR3 spans 13 amino acids. The germline V gene has CDR1 SEHNR and CDR2 FQNEAQ (reference sequence). CDR3 amino acids: CASSFYQGNEQYF. The CDR3, as DNA: TGTGCCAGCAGCTTTTACCAGGGGAACGAGCAGTACTTC.